Below are 28 T cell receptor beta chains sequenced from a single sample in a study of control samples from healthy donors and cancer patients. Profiled with immunoSEQ multiplex PCR; TCRdb holds only in-frame clones, not every one. The data show approximately 150,000 clones, around 92% seen once. What was sequenced was blood. The origin of the receptors is a young man in good health.

Remarks on this clone: The junction departs from the called germline gene at one end, perhaps through a read error. The CDR3 DNA is TGTGCCAGCAGTTATCCCCACGATGGACAGTACGTATTT. Its translation: CASSYPHDGQYVF. The V call is TRBV6-5, the J call TRBJ1-1, with D possibly TRBD1 on 6 matching bases. CDR3 length: 13 amino acids. Looked up from germline, CDR1 is MNHEY and CDR2 is SVGAGI.

The genes are TRBV5-1 and TRBJ2-7; no clear D gene. CDR3 length equals 13 residues. CDR1 is SGHRS and CDR2 is YFSETQ in the germline V gene. The germline V and J ends were trimmed by 0 bases and 3 bases, with 7 bases remaining between them. The CDR3 here is CASSLAQNYEQYF. The CDR3 DNA reads TGCGCCAGCAGCTTGGCACAGAACTACGAGCAGTACTTC.

The count of this clone is one. V and J are TRBV9 and TRBJ1-5; 12 bases map to TRBD1. This CDR3 comprises 19 residues. Unmatched junction bases numbered 10, after V lost 1 base and J lost 2 bases. Germline V gene lookup returns CDR1 SGDLS and CDR2 YYNGEE. The chain's CDR3 is CASSVSRDRGRYGNQPQHF. CDR3 DNA sequence: TGTGCCAGCAGCGTAAGTCGGGACAGGGGGCGGTACGGCAATCAGCCCCAGCATTTT.

This rearrangement joins TRBV9 to TRBJ2-7; tentatively, D is TRBD1 or TRBD2 (5 bases each). The CDR3 extends over 15 amino acids. Germline assignment: CDR1 SGDLS and CDR2 YYNGEE. Trimming shortened V by 0 bases and J by 0 bases, and 10 bases separated the two germline ends. CDR3 amino acids: CASSVAGTSSYEQYF. Written as DNA, the CDR3 is TGTGCCAGCAGCGTAGCAGGGACGAGCTCCTACGAGCAGTACTTC.

The CDR3 bases are TGTGCCAGCAGCCCTGACAATTTTCGCACAGATACGCAGTATTTT. This gives the protein CASSPDNFRTDTQYF. This chain uses TRBV28 with TRBJ2-3; no definite D call. Germline loops: CDR1 MDHEN, CDR2 SYDVKM. The CDR3 is 15 residues long. Trimming shortened V by 6 bases and J by 1 base, and 14 bases separated the two germline ends. Full variable domain (outside the CDR3, taken from reference TRBV28 and TRBJ2-3): DVKVTQSSRYLVKRTGEKVFLECVQDMDHENMFWYRQDPGLGLRLIYFSYDVKMKEKGDIPEGYSVSREKKERFSLILESASTNQTSMYLCASSPDNFRTDTQYFGPGTRLTVL.

This chain joins TRBV19 and TRBJ2-3; D may be TRBD1 (5 bases). In germline, CDR1 is LNHDA, CDR2 SQIVND (reference sequence). The length of the CDR3 is 14 residues. Trimming stripped 3 bases from V and 2 bases from J, with 9 bases between. CDR3 loop: CASSIRANTDTQYF. As DNA, the CDR3 is TGTGCCAGTAGTATCAGGGCAAACACAGATACGCAGTATTTT.

This sequence joins TRBV5-1 and TRBJ1-2, with D perhaps TRBD1 (6 bases). This CDR3 contains 14 residues. V was pared by 4 bases and J by 6 bases, with 16 bases between. Germline-derived CDR1 and CDR2 are SGHRS and YFSETQ. The CDR3, as DNA: TGCGCCAGCAGCGCATCTACAGGGTGGCATGGCTACACCTTC. Translation: CASSASTGWHGYTF.

CDR3 region: CASSASGRGYTF. CDR3 nucleotides: TGTGCCAGCAGTGCCTCAGGGCGCGGCTACACCTTC. The V call is TRBV12-3 or TRBV12-4, the J call TRBJ1-2, with D perhaps matching TRBD1 (5 bases). The CDR3 is made up of 12 amino acids. Between the trimmed V and J ends, which lost 5 bases and 8 bases, there was a span of 12 bases.

The CDR3 spells CSASFGGGADTQYF. The CDR3 DNA follows: TGCAGTGCTAGTTTTGGCGGGGGGGCAGATACGCAGTATTTT. The chain links TRBV20-1 to TRBJ2-3; 9 nucleotides agree with TRBD2. CDR1 is DFQATT and CDR2 is SNEGSKA in the germline V gene (reference sequence). V lost 3 bases, J lost 4 bases, and 5 bases stayed unmatched. CDR3 size: 14 residues.

This clone appeared once. The genes are TRBV19 and TRBJ1-6; possible D gene TRBD1, 5 bases. This CDR3 spans 18 amino acids. Trimming shortened V by 6 bases and J by 0 bases, and 18 bases separated the two germline ends. Germline V lookup: CDR1 LNHDA, CDR2 SQIVND (reference sequence). Written as DNA, the CDR3 is TGTGCCAGTAGCAAAGACAGAAGTACGAGCTCCTATAATTCACCCCTCCACTTT. Translating gives CASSKDRSTSSYNSPLHF.

The chain links TRBV27 to TRBJ1-4; 9 nucleotides agree with TRBD1. The CDR3 is made up of 15 amino acids. Trimming at V came to 6 bases and at J to 5 bases, leaving 7 bases not matched to a gene. CDR1 is MNHEY and CDR2 is SMNVEV in the germline V gene (reference sequence). The CDR3 nucleotides read TGTGCCAGCAGCCACCTAACAGGGGGCAATGAAAAACTGTTTTTT. It encodes CASSHLTGGNEKLFF.

This clone has just a few counts. This chain joins TRBV6-4 and TRBJ1-5; a possible D gene is TRBD1 (5 bases). Between the trimmed V and J ends, which lost 6 bases and 0 bases, there was a span of 12 bases. CDR1 and CDR2 (germline): MRHNA, SNTAGT. This CDR3 comprises 15 residues. The CDR3 sequence: CASRGQGNSNQPQHF. DNA for the CDR3: TGTGCCAGCAGGGGGCAGGGCAATAGCAATCAGCCCCAGCATTTT.

As DNA, the CDR3 is TGTGCCAGCAGAACAGGGGGGGAAAAACTGTTTTTT. It is translated as CASRTGGEKLFF. The chain has TRBV25-1 and TRBJ1-4; TRBD1 matches at 8 bases. The J segment lost 8 bases and the V segment lost 6 bases, leaving 2 bases of the junction unmatched. The germline V gene has CDR1 MGHDK and CDR2 SYGVNS. This CDR3 spans 12 amino acids.

The chain is built from TRBV5-4 and TRBJ1-5, with TRBD1 matching 7 bases. The CDR3 extends over 14 amino acids. The germline V gene encodes CDR1 SGHNT and CDR2 YYREEE (reference sequence). V gave up 2 bases and J gave up 6 bases; unmatched junction bases: 5. CDR3: CASSLKGAGQPQHF. CDR3 coding DNA: TGTGCCAGCAGCTTAAAGGGGGCAGGTCAGCCCCAGCATTTT.

This chain links TRBV29-1 with TRBJ1-4, with D perhaps TRBD1 (5 bases). From germline, CDR1 is SQVTM and CDR2 ANQGSEA. V was pared by 4 bases and J by 0 bases, with 9 bases between. The CDR3 loop spans 14 amino acids. DNA of the CDR3: TGCAGCGTTGCTGGGACGGCAACTAATGAAAAACTGTTTTTT. This codes for CSVAGTATNEKLFF. The variable domain in full, completed from reference TRBV29-1 and TRBJ1-4, reads SAVISQKPSRDICQRGTSLTIQCQVDSQVTMMFWYRQQPGQSLTLIATANQGSEATYESGFVIDKFPISRPNLTFSTLTVSNMSPEDSSIYLCSVAGTATNEKLFFGSGTQLSVL.

The chain recombines TRBV19 with TRBJ1-3, with D unresolved. V shed 5 bases and J shed 2 bases, with 10 bases lying between them. CDR1 LNHDA and CDR2 SQIVND come from the germline V gene (reference sequence). The CDR3 extends over 14 amino acids. The DNA of the CDR3 is TGTGCCAGTAGTCCAGGTTCCCCTGGAAACACCATATATTTT. This encodes CASSPGSPGNTIYF.

V and J are TRBV5-1 and TRBJ2-7; D is ambiguous. V lost 2 bases to trimming and J lost 4 bases, with 13 bases between them. The length of the CDR3 is 14 residues. Germline lookup yields CDR1 SGHRS and CDR2 YFSETQ. CDR3 sequence (DNA): TGCGCCAGCAGCTTTAGCCGCGAATCATACGAGCAGTACTTC. Protein: CASSFSRESYEQYF.

The chain links TRBV27 to TRBJ1-1, with D unclear. Trimming cost V 4 bases and J 1 base, with 7 bases left between them. Per the germline V gene, CDR1 is MNHEY and CDR2 is SMNVEV (reference sequence). CDR3 length equals 13 residues. The CDR3 protein is CASSSLSNTEAFF. The CDR3 DNA follows: TGTGCCAGCAGTTCCCTCTCGAACACTGAAGCTTTCTTT.

This chain joins TRBV30 and TRBJ1-2, with 7 bases identical to TRBD1. The CDR3 totals 14 residues. Per germline, CDR1 GTSNPN and CDR2 SVGIG (reference sequence). With V trimmed by 0 bases and J by 6 bases, 7 bases remained unmatched. This CDR3 is CAWSVKGARNGYTF. CDR3 bases: TGTGCCTGGAGTGTAAAGGGGGCGCGCAATGGCTACACCTTC.

V usage is TRBV6-2 or TRBV6-3 and J usage is TRBJ1-1; tentative D call: TRBD1 (5 bases). V was shortened by 5 bases and J by 5 bases, with 12 bases between the two germline ends. Germline V gene data show CDR1 as MNHEY and CDR2 as SVGEGT. The CDR3 extends over 13 amino acids. The CDR3 spells CASSDPGGTEAFF. For the CDR3, the DNA is TGTGCCAGCAGTGACCCGGGGGGGACTGAAGCTTTCTTT.

The chain has TRBV10-1 and TRBJ2-1, with D perhaps TRBD1 or TRBD2 (5 bases each). Trimming took off 3 bases at V and 2 bases at J, with 17 bases between the two ends. The length of the CDR3 is 17 residues. Germline values: CDR1 WNHNN, CDR2 SYGVQD (reference sequence). In DNA form, the CDR3 reads TGCGCCAGCAGTGAATACTCGGGACCGTCCCCCTACAATGAGCAGTTCTTC. The encoded protein is CASSEYSGPSPYNEQFF.

The chain couples TRBV5-1 to TRBJ1-3; possible D gene TRBD1, 5 bases. V shed 4 bases and J shed 0 bases, with 14 bases lying between them. This CDR3 region has 16 residues. Per the germline V gene, CDR1 is SGHRS and CDR2 is YFSETQ. CDR3 region: CASSGDGTGSGNTIYF. In nucleotides, the CDR3 is TGCGCCAGCAGCGGAGATGGGACGGGCTCTGGAAACACCATATATTTT. The full variable domain, in which reference TRBV5-1 and TRBJ1-3 provide the parts outside the CDR3, is KAGVTQTPRYLIKTRGQQVTLSCSPISGHRSVSWYQQTPGQGLQFLFEYFSETQRNKGNFPGRFSGRQFSNSRSEMNVSTLELGDSALYLCASSGDGTGSGNTIYFGEGSWLTVV.

J is TRBJ1-3 and V is TRBV27; a weak D match, TRBD1 (6 bases). V was shortened by 5 bases and J by 4 bases, with 12 bases between the two germline ends. This CDR3 has 14 residues. Germline V gene sequence: CDR1 MNHEY, CDR2 SMNVEV (reference sequence). For the CDR3, the DNA is TGTGCCAGCAGTCCCAGGGGTGAGGGAAACACCATATATTTT. As protein: CASSPRGEGNTIYF.

J is TRBJ2-3 and V is TRBV10-3, with D perhaps matching TRBD1 (6 bases). Germline lookup yields CDR1 ENHRY and CDR2 SYGVKD. V dropped 10 bases and J dropped 0 bases, with 8 bases sitting between them. The CDR3 totals 12 residues. This chain's CDR3 is CATGQSTDTQYF. The CDR3 region has the DNA TGTGCCACCGGACAGAGCACAGATACGCAGTATTTT.

The V and J genes are TRBV12-5 and TRBJ2-3; 8 positions agree with TRBD1. After removal of 5 bases from V and 11 bases from J, the junction contained 6 bases not matched to a gene. Germline V gives CDR1 LGHNT, CDR2 FRNRAP. This CDR3 region has 12 residues. The CDR3 loop is CASGPGGTGQYF. CDR3 DNA: TGTGCTAGTGGTCCTGGGGGGACAGGGCAGTATTTT.

CDR3: CARSLGAREQPQHF. The CDR3 bases are TGTGCCAGAAGCTTGGGGGCCAGGGAGCAGCCCCAGCATTTT. This rearrangement joins TRBV5-3 to TRBJ1-5; TRBD1 might be the D (5 bases). TRBV5-3 carries the ORF label, with uncertain function. CDR3 length: 14 residues. Trimming stripped 0 bases from V and 7 bases from J, with 11 bases between.

The rearrangement links TRBV21-1 to TRBJ1-5; TRBD1, the table's D call, was not compared with the DNA. TRBV21-1 is a listed pseudogene. The CDR3 totals 16 residues. Written as DNA, the CDR3 is TGTGCCAGCAGCAAAAACAGGACATTCCGATATCAGCCCCAGCATTTT. Residues: CASSKNRTFRYQPQHF.

V gene TRBV6-1 combines with J gene TRBJ2-2; tentatively, D is TRBD1 or TRBD2 (6 bases each). Deletions cut 4 bases from V and 0 bases from J, with 18 bases between. The CDR3 length is 18 residues. From germline, CDR1 is MNHNS and CDR2 SASEGT. The CDR3 DNA follows: TGTGCCAGCAGTGCGACCGCCCCGGGGGCCGCGAACACCGGGGAGCTGTTTTTT. Translating it yields CASSATAPGAANTGELFF.